These 14 T cell receptor beta chains came from one sample sequenced in a study of shared T cell receptors in the human thymus. This table comes from immunoSEQ multiplex PCR, and its TCRdb copy is limited to in-frame clones, with some not included. The table lists 500,000 to 750,000 clones, approximately 88% of them singletons. This sample also belongs to another study, concerning human thymus T cells.

Sequences were obtained from thymocytes. Receptor source: a boy under two years old with a congenital heart defect.

The chain joins TRBV6-4 to TRBJ2-5; TRBD1 matches at 8 bases. The CDR3 covers 15 residues. Germline CDR1 is MRHNA and CDR2 is SNTAGT. After removal of 4 bases from V and 4 bases from J, the junction contained 8 bases not matched to a gene. CDR3 bases: TGTGCCAGCAGTGTTGTACAGGGGGTAGGAGAGACCCAGTACTTC. Protein sequence: CASSVVQGVGETQYF.

The chain combines TRBV21-1 with TRBJ2-7; the D call in the table, TRBD1, was not verified against the DNA. TRBV21-1 is listed as a pseudogene. The CDR3 length is 13 residues. CDR3 DNA: TGTGCCAGCAGCAAGGACAGGGGGCACGAGCAGTACTTC. Translation gives CASSKDRGHEQYF.

This chain joins TRBV27 and TRBJ2-7; maybe TRBD2 (5 bases). CDR3 length: 13 residues. The V and J ends lost 0 bases and 7 bases respectively, with 10 bases between them. CDR1 MNHEY and CDR2 SMNVEV come from the germline V gene (reference sequence). DNA for the CDR3: TGTGCCAGCAGTTTATCTGTACGGGGAGAGCAGTACTTC. It is translated as CASSLSVRGEQYF.

The chain joins TRBV5-4 to TRBJ1-4; tentatively, D is TRBD1 (5 bases). Deletions cut 3 bases from V and 3 bases from J, with 12 bases between. The CDR3 extends over 15 amino acids. Germline-derived CDR1 and CDR2 are SGHNT and YYREEE (reference sequence). This chain's CDR3 is CASSSGGGANEKLFF. DNA of the CDR3: TGTGCCAGCAGCTCCGGGGGGGGAGCTAATGAAAAACTGTTTTTT.

The rearrangement links TRBV28 to TRBJ2-7, with 12 bases matching TRBD2. Germline-derived CDR1 and CDR2 are MDHEN and SYDVKM. With 6 bases clipped from V and 5 bases from J, the junction kept 5 bases outside the gene matches. The length of the CDR3 is 14 residues. The CDR3 coding sequence is TGTGCCAGCAGCCGACTAGCGGGAGTCCACGAGCAGTACTTC. Protein sequence: CASSRLAGVHEQYF.

This rearrangement joins TRBV28 to TRBJ2-1; 14 bases are shared with TRBD2. Germline lookup yields CDR1 MDHEN and CDR2 SYDVKM. Trimming removed 5 bases from V and 2 bases from J; junction bases left unmatched: 8. The CDR3 loop spans 18 amino acids. The CDR3 DNA sequence: TGTGCCAGCAGTCAACCGGGACTAGCGGGAGACACCTACAATGAGCAGTTCTTC. Amino acids: CASSQPGLAGDTYNEQFF.

V is TRBV12-2 and J is TRBJ2-7; the DNA was not used to check the table's D call, TRBD1. TRBV12-2 is termed a pseudogene. The CDR3 runs to 13 residues. CDR3 amino acids: CASRLGAGHEQYF. As DNA, the CDR3 is TGTGCAAGTCGCTTAGGCGCTGGGCACGAGCAGTACTTC.

Here the CDR3 reads CSAVGVRGETQYF. The CDR3 DNA follows: TGCAGCGCCGTCGGGGTAAGGGGGGAGACCCAGTACTTC. This sequence joins TRBV29-1 and TRBJ2-5; possibly TRBD1 for D (6 bases). Between the trimmed V and J ends, which lost 7 bases and 5 bases, there was a span of 17 bases. CDR3 size: 13 residues. Germline CDR1 and CDR2: SQVTM and ANQGSEA.

V is TRBV25-1 and J is TRBJ2-7; 8 bases are a match to TRBD2. Per the germline V gene, CDR1 is MGHDK and CDR2 is SYGVNS. After removal of 7 bases from V and 2 bases from J, the junction contained 10 bases not matched to a gene. The CDR3 extends over 15 amino acids. The chain's CDR3 is CASTRGVAGTYEQYF. CDR3 DNA sequence: TGTGCCAGCACCCGGGGGGTAGCGGGGACCTACGAGCAGTACTTC.

The chain links TRBV28 to TRBJ2-1, with 15 bases matching TRBD2. This CDR3 is built from 15 residues. CDR1 and CDR2 from the germline V gene are MDHEN and SYDVKM. Trimming cost V 4 bases and J 7 bases; bases outside gene matches: 2. CDR3 in amino acids: CASSSGLAGGNEQFF. Here the CDR3 DNA reads TGTGCCAGCAGTTCAGGACTAGCGGGAGGGAATGAGCAGTTCTTC.

The V and J genes are TRBV4-2 and TRBJ2-7, with 8 bases that match TRBD2. In germline, CDR1 is LGHNA, CDR2 YNFKEQ. The length of the CDR3 is 15 residues. V was clipped by 0 bases and J by 4 bases; unmatched bases: 5. Written as DNA, the CDR3 is TGTGCCAGCAGCCAAGAGTGCCAGCGGGAGTACGAGCAGTACTTC. Its protein is CASSQECQREYEQYF.

The V gene is TRBV6-5, the J gene TRBJ2-3; no clear D gene. Germline V gives CDR1 MNHEY, CDR2 SVGAGI. The CDR3 extends over 16 amino acids. Deletions cut 4 bases from V and 5 bases from J, with 19 bases between. CDR3 sequence: CASSSAYGFVEDTQYF. CDR3 coding DNA: TGTGCCAGCAGTTCTGCCTACGGGTTTGTTGAAGATACGCAGTATTTT.

The chain couples TRBV27 to TRBJ2-7; 9 nucleotides agree with TRBD1. The CDR3 loop spans 17 amino acids. From germline, CDR1 is MNHEY and CDR2 SMNVEV (reference sequence). With V trimmed by 6 bases and J by 0 bases, 12 bases remained unmatched. CDR3 sequence: CASRSNPGQGFSYEQYF. The CDR3, as DNA: TGTGCCAGCAGATCGAACCCGGGACAGGGTTTCTCCTACGAGCAGTACTTC.

Only a few counts were recorded for this clone. The CDR3: CASTQGAKGVDTQYF. CDR3 coding DNA: TGTGCCAGCACCCAGGGAGCTAAGGGGGTAGATACGCAGTATTTT. The chain is built from TRBV2 and TRBJ2-3, with D perhaps TRBD1 (6 bases). This CDR3 comprises 15 residues. V lost 7 bases and J lost 5, with 19 bases in between. Germline V gene lookup returns CDR1 SNHLY and CDR2 FYNNEI.